This TCR beta chain was found in a study of OX40 agonist ivuxolimab in advanced cancers. Study-level points and caveats: Some patients without response likewise showed low normalized clonal expansion. By week 6 at 0.1 to 3.0 mg/kg, blood CD4+ and CD8+ T cells had expanded clonally.

TCRdb's copy holds only in-frame clones and misses some; the assay was immunoSEQ multiplex PCR. This repertoire shows some 50,000 clones, about 81% found once; its top ten account for more than 1.5%. Notes on this clone: The antigen remains undetermined.

V was shortened by 3 bases and J by 7 bases, with 7 bases between the two germline ends. Per germline, CDR1 ENHRY and CDR2 SYGVKD. The CDR3 is 12 residues long. The sequence came from an adult with an advanced solid tumor such as melanoma, head and neck, liver or kidney cancer. The material was CD4+ or CD8+ T cells sorted from blood, obtained in a trial of the OX40 agonist ivuxolimab. The rearrangement links TRBV10-3 to TRBJ2-1; D remains ambiguous. CDR3 nucleotides: TGTGCCATCAGTGAAGGTAGTAATGAGCAGTTCTTC. Residues: CAISEGSNEQFF.